The clone carrying this TCR beta chain was detected many times. Its antigen is undetermined. This sample is part of a study of T cells in Graves' hyperthyroidism and ophthalmopathy. Study-level findings and limits: A model of 13 V-J pairs discriminated ophthalmopathy from stable hyperthyroidism.

Diagnosis rested on symptoms, serum thyroxine and TRAb, thyroid ultrasound, and orbital computed tomography. Germline V gene lookup returns CDR1 MDHEN and CDR2 SYDVKM. Trimming removed 6 bases from V and 3 bases from J; junction bases left unmatched: 8. This CDR3 comprises 15 residues. RNA transcripts served as the template for amplifying TCR beta CDR3 regions. Carried out on the TCR CDR3, a first-round RT-PCR used the HTBI primer set. Each CDR3 protein is one row after TCRdb ran MiXCR on the multiplex PCR reads. The repertoire holds fewer than 600,000 distinct CDR3 sequences, with around 15% as singletons.

The clonotype comes from a woman aged 35 to 49 with Graves' hyperthyroidism. The chain recombines TRBV28 with TRBJ1-5; 7 bases are a match to TRBD1. The sequenced sample consisted of blood. Written as DNA, the CDR3 is TGTGCCAGCAGGAACGCAGGGGGTCCCAATCAGCCCCAGCATTTT. Translation: CASRNAGGPNQPQHF. Using reference TRBV28 and TRBJ1-5 for the parts outside the CDR3, the full variable domain is DVKVTQSSRYLVKRTGEKVFLECVQDMDHENMFWYRQDPGLGLRLIYFSYDVKMKEKGDIPEGYSVSREKKERFSLILESASTNQTSMYLCASRNAGGPNQPQHFGDGTRLSIL.